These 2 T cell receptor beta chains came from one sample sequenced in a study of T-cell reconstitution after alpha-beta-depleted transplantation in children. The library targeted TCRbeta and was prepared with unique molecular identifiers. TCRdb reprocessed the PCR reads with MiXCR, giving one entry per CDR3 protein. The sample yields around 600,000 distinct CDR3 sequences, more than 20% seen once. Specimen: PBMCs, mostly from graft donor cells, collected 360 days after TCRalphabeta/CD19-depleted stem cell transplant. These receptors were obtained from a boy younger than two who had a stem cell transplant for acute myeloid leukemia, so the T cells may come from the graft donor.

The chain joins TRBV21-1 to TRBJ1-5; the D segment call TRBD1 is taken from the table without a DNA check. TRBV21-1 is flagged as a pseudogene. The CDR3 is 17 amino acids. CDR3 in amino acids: CASSKKLETGQGQPQHF. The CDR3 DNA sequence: TGTGCCAGCAGCAAAAAGCTAGAGACAGGGCAGGGACAGCCCCAGCATTTT.

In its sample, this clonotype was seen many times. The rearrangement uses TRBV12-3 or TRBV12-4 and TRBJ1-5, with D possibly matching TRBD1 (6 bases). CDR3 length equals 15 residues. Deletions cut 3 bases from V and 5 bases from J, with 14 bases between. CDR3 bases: TGTGCCAGCAGTTTGGAACCCGGGACACATCAGCCCCAGCATTTT. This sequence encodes CASSLEPGTHQPQHF.